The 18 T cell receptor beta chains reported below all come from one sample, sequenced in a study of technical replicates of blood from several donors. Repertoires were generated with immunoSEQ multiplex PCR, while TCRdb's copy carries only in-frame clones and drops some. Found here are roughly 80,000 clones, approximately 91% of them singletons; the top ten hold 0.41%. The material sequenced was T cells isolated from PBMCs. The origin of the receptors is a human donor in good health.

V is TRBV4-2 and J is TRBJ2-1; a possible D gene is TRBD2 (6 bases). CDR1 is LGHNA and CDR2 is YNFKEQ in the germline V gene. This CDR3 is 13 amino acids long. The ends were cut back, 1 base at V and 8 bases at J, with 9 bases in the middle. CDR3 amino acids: CASSQGEAYEQFF. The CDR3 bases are TGTGCCAGCAGCCAAGGGGAGGCCTATGAGCAGTTCTTC.

CDR3 in amino acids: CASRRGQGDGDTQYF. The CDR3 bases are TGTGCCAGCAGAAGGGGACAGGGAGATGGGGATACGCAGTATTTT. The chain has TRBV6-6 and TRBJ2-3; 9 nucleotides agree with TRBD1. CDR3 length: 15 amino acids. Losses at the gene ends were 6 bases for V and 6 bases for J; bases not matched to a gene: 10. Per the germline V gene, CDR1 is MNHNY and CDR2 is SVGAGI (reference sequence).

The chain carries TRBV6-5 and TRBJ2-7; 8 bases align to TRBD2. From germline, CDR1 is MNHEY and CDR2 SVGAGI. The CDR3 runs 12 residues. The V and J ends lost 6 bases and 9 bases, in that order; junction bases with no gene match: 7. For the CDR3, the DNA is TGTGCCAGCAGCTCCGGGGGGGTGGGGCAGTACTTC. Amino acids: CASSSGGVGQYF.

This CDR3 is CASSFLAGVETQYF. CDR3 nucleotides: TGTGCCAGCAGTTTTCTAGCGGGAGTAGAGACCCAGTACTTC. The gene calls are TRBV27 and TRBJ2-5; 10 nucleotides align to TRBD2. The CDR3 sequence is 14 residues long. The V segment lost 3 bases and the J segment 4 bases; nucleotides outside the gene matches: 2. Looked up from germline, CDR1 is MNHEY and CDR2 is SMNVEV (reference sequence).

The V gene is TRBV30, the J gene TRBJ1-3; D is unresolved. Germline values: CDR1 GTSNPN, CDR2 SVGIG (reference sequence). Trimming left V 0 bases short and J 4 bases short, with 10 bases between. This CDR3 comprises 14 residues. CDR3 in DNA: TGTGCCTGGAGTGTACGCCCAGGCGGAAACACCATATATTTT. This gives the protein CAWSVRPGGNTIYF.

CDR3 residues: CASSLAQREVNYEQYF. The CDR3 nucleotides are TGTGCCAGCAGCTTGGCCCAGCGGGAGGTAAACTACGAGCAGTACTTC. The chain employs TRBV5-4 and TRBJ2-7, with TRBD2 matching 9 bases. The CDR3 covers 16 residues. Germline-derived CDR1 and CDR2 are SGHNT and YYREEE (reference sequence). Trimming removed 0 bases from V and 3 bases from J; junction bases left unmatched: 7.

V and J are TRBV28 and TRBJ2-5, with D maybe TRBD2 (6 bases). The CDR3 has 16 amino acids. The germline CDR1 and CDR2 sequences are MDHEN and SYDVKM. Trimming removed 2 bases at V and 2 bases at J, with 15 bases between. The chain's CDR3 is CASSLSRRGGQETQYF. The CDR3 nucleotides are TGTGCCAGCAGTTTAAGCAGGAGGGGAGGACAAGAGACCCAGTACTTC.

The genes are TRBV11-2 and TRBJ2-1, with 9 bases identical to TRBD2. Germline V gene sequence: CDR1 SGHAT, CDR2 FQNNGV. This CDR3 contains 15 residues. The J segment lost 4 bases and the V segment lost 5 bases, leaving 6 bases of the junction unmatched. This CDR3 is CASSPWTSVYNEQFF. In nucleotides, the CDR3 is TGTGCCAGCAGCCCATGGACTAGCGTGTACAATGAGCAGTTCTTC.

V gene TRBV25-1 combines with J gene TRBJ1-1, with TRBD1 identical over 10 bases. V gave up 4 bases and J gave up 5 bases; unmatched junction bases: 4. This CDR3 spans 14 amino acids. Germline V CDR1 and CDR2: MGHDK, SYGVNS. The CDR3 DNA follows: TGTGCCAGCAGTGTCGACAGGGGGCGAACTGAAGCTTTCTTT. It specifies CASSVDRGRTEAFF. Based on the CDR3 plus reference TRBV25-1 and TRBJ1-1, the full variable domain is EADIYQTPRYLVIGTGKKITLECSQTMGHDKMYWYQQDPGMELHLIHYSYGVNSTEKGDLSSESTVSRIRTEHFPLTLESARPSHTSQYLCASSVDRGRTEAFFGQGTRLTVV.

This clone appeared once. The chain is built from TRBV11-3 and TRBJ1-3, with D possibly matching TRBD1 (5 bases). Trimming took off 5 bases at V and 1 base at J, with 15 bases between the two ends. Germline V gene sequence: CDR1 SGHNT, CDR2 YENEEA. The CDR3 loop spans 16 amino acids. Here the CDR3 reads CASSTEPGGSGNTIYF. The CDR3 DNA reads TGTGCCAGCAGCACTGAGCCGGGGGGATCTGGAAACACCATATATTTT.

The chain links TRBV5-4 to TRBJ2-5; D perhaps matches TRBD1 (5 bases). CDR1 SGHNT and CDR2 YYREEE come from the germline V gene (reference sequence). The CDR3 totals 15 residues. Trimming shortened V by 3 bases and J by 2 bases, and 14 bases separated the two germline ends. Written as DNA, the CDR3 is TGTGCCAGCAGCTCGGAACAGGCTACACAAGAGACCCAGTACTTC. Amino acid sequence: CASSSEQATQETQYF.

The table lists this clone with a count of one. The CDR3 here is CASSLVSPYEQYF. CDR3 bases: TGTGCCAGCAGCTTGGTTAGTCCATACGAGCAGTACTTC. The gene calls are TRBV11-3 and TRBJ2-7; unclear D gene. Germline CDR1 reads SGHNT; CDR2 reads YENEEA. The V and J ends lost 3 bases and 4 bases respectively, with 10 bases between them. The CDR3 runs to 13 residues. Full variable domain (rest looked up from reference TRBV11-3 and TRBJ2-7): EAGVVQSPRYKIIEKKQPVAFWCNPISGHNTLYWYLQNLGQGPELLIRYENEEAVDDSQLPKDRFSAERLKGVDSTLKIQPAELGDSAVYLCASSLVSPYEQYFGPGTRLTVT.

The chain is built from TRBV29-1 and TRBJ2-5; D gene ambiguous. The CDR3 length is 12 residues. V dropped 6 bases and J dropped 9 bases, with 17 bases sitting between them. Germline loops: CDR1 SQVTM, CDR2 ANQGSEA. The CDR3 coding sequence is TGCAGCGTACCCGCCCCGCCCTCGGCCCAGTACTTC. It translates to CSVPAPPSAQYF.

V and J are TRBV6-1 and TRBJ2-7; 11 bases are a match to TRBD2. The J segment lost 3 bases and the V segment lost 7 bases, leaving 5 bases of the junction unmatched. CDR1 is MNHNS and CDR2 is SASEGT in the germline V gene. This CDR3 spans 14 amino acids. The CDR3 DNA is TGTGCCAGCACTCCACTAGCGGGAGTCTACGAGCAGTACTTC. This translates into CASTPLAGVYEQYF.

CDR3 region: CASSPSTGYNEKLFF. CDR3 coding DNA: TGTGCCAGCAGTCCTTCGACAGGATATAATGAAAAACTGTTTTTT. V and J are TRBV2 and TRBJ1-4; a weak D match, TRBD1 (6 bases). The CDR3 runs to 15 residues. From germline, CDR1 is SNHLY and CDR2 FYNNEI. Trimming stripped 5 bases from V and 4 bases from J, with 14 bases between.

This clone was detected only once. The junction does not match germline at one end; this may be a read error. This CDR3 is CASSRSYGESSF. The CDR3 DNA follows: TGCGCCAGCAGTCGATCTTACGGAGAGTCTTCTTTT. V and J are TRBV23-1 and TRBJ1-4; no reliable D call. TRBV23-1 is filed as an ORF, its function uncertain. The CDR3 sequence is 12 residues long.

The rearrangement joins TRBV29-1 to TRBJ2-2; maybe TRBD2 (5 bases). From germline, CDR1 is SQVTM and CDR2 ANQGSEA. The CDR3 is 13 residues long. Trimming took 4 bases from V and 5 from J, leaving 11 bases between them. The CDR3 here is CSVGSGVTGELFF. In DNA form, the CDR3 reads TGCAGCGTTGGGAGCGGAGTAACCGGGGAGCTGTTTTTT.

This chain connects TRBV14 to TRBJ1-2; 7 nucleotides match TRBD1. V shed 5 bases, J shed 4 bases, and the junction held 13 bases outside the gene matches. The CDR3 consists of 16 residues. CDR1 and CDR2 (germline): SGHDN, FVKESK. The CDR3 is CASSVDRQGNTYGYTF. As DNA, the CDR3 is TGTGCCAGCAGCGTTGACCGACAGGGAAATACCTATGGCTACACCTTC. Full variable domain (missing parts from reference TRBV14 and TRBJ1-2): EAGVTQFPSHSVIEKGQTVTLRCDPISGHDNLYWYRRVMGKEIKFLLHFVKESKQDESGMPNNRFLAERTGGTYSTLKVQPAELEDSGVYFCASSVDRQGNTYGYTFGSGTRLTVV.